The 19 T cell receptor beta chains given below trace back to one sample, sequenced in a study of circulating and synovial CD4+ cells in juvenile arthritis (dated by TCRdb to the mid-2010s). Library generation was performed with the immunoSEQ multiplex PCR assay. TCRdb limited this immuneACCESS table to in-frame rearrangements with V and J called. A share of clones is missing; checked studies link under half to unresolved V genes, and the rest is unexplained. The sample table records 30,000 to 40,000 clones; over 95% of these occur just once. Approximately 0.18% of the sample lies in the top ten. Sequenced material: CD4+ T cells from blood. The source is a human donor with juvenile idiopathic arthritis.

The rearrangement uses TRBV27 and TRBJ2-2; maybe TRBD1 (6 bases). Trimming stripped 7 bases from V and 5 bases from J, with 14 bases between. CDR3 length equals 14 residues. CDR1 is MNHEY and CDR2 is SMNVEV in the germline V gene (reference sequence). The CDR3 region is CASNYRVGTGELFF. The CDR3 DNA follows: TGTGCCAGCAACTACAGGGTGGGTACCGGGGAGCTGTTTTTT.

This sequence joins TRBV7-3 and TRBJ2-3; possibly TRBD2 for D (5 bases). V lost 3 bases and J 3 bases, leaving 7 bases between the germline ends. The CDR3 has 13 residues. Germline CDR1 SGHTA, CDR2 FQGTGA. CDR3 sequence: CASSFRGTDTQYF. The CDR3 DNA reads TGTGCCAGCAGCTTTAGAGGGACAGATACGCAGTATTTT.

A remark on this clone: One junction end does not reproduce the germline sequence, and a read error may be involved. Other DNA sequences within the sample encode an identical CDR3. The chain couples TRBV6-6 to TRBJ1-6; no clear D. The CDR3 sequence is 14 residues long. Germline CDR1 MNHNY, CDR2 SVGAGI (reference sequence). Here the CDR3 reads CASSSGAYNSPLHF. The CDR3 DNA follows: TGTGCCAGCAGTTCCGGAGCCTATAATTCGCCCCTCCACTTT.

The V and J genes are TRBV27 and TRBJ2-7; 9 nucleotides agree with TRBD1. Trimming cost V 3 bases and J 3 bases; bases outside gene matches: 9. CDR1 is MNHEY and CDR2 is SMNVEV in the germline V gene (reference sequence). The CDR3 runs to 16 residues. CDR3 bases: TGTGCCAGCAGTTTCCTGGGGACAGGGAGTTACTACGAGCAGTACTTC. Protein product: CASSFLGTGSYYEQYF.

The rearrangement links TRBV14 to TRBJ2-7; no clear D. The CDR3 has 13 amino acids. Germline V gene lookup returns CDR1 SGHDN and CDR2 FVKESK. The V gene lost 1 base and the J gene lost 4 bases, with 8 bases spanning the gap. The CDR3 coding sequence is TGTGCCAGCAGCCAAGGGGCCCAATACGAGCAGTACTTC. Its protein is CASSQGAQYEQYF.

The rearrangement links TRBV5-4 to TRBJ1-3; possibly TRBD1 for D (5 bases). Trimming took off 4 bases at V and 4 bases at J, with 18 bases between the two ends. Germline V lookup: CDR1 SGHNT, CDR2 YYREEE (reference sequence). This CDR3 spans 16 amino acids. Written as DNA, the CDR3 is TGTGCCAGCAGCGCGGCTGGGGGACTGACCGGAAACACCATATATTTT. Translating it yields CASSAAGGLTGNTIYF. The full variable domain, in which reference TRBV5-4 and TRBJ1-3 provide the parts outside the CDR3, is ETGVTQSPTHLIKTRGQQVTLRCSSQSGHNTVSWYQQALGQGPQFIFQYYREEENGRGNFPPRFSGLQFPNYSSELNVNALELDDSALYLCASSAAGGLTGNTIYFGEGSWLTVV.

The rearrangement joins TRBV7-2 to TRBJ2-1, with TRBD2 matching over 9 bases. CDR1 is SGHTA, CDR2 FQGNSA, per germline. J was trimmed by 6 bases and V by 5 bases; bases with no gene match: 8. The CDR3 contains 15 residues. The CDR3 bases are TGTGCCAGCAGCAATCTAGCGGGGATTACCAATGAGCAGTTCTTC. Translation gives CASSNLAGITNEQFF.

This clone has just one count. The J gene is TRBJ2-7, the V gene TRBV6-5; 10 nucleotides line up with TRBD2. V gave up 6 bases and J gave up 0 bases; unmatched junction bases: 5. Germline CDR1 and CDR2: MNHEY and SVGAGI. This CDR3 is built from 15 residues. The CDR3 coding sequence is TGTGCCAGCAGCCGCACTAGCGGGGCCTCCTACGAGCAGTACTTC. It translates to CASSRTSGASYEQYF.

The chain uses TRBV6-5 and TRBJ1-5, with a possible D match to TRBD1 (6 bases). The ends were cut back, 6 bases at V and 4 bases at J, with 13 bases in the middle. Germline V gene data show CDR1 as MNHEY and CDR2 as SVGAGI. The CDR3 loop spans 14 amino acids. CDR3 nucleotides: TGTGCCAGCAGCCCGGGAGGGGGAAATCAGCCCCAGCATTTT. Its translation is CASSPGGGNQPQHF.

The chain has TRBV4-2 and TRBJ2-2; no reliable D call. V was clipped by 0 bases and J by 1 base, with 12 bases between them. Germline V lookup: CDR1 LGHNA, CDR2 YNFKEQ. The CDR3 is 17 residues long. The CDR3 DNA reads as TGTGCCAGCAGCCAAGATTTTTTCCAGATGAACACCGGGGAGCTGTTTTTT. This sequence encodes CASSQDFFQMNTGELFF.

The gene calls are TRBV5-1 and TRBJ2-2; 11 nucleotides align to TRBD1. V shed 2 bases, J shed 5 bases, and the junction held 5 bases outside the gene matches. CDR1 is SGHRS, CDR2 YFSETQ, per germline. This CDR3 contains 16 residues. The DNA for the CDR3 is TGCGCCAGCAGCTTAACGGGACAGGGGGTTACCGGGGAGCTGTTTTTT. Its translation is CASSLTGQGVTGELFF.

This chain connects TRBV7-6 to TRBJ2-1, with 14 bases aligning to TRBD2. Trimming removed 7 bases from V and 10 bases from J; junction bases left unmatched: 12. Per the germline V gene, CDR1 is SGHVS and CDR2 is FNYEAQ. The CDR3 covers 16 residues. The CDR3 is CASTRTGLAGAEEQFF. Written as DNA, the CDR3 is TGTGCCAGCACCAGAACGGGACTAGCGGGGGCCGAGGAGCAGTTCTTC.

This sequence joins TRBV7-9 and TRBJ2-1; D possibly corresponds to TRBD1 (5 bases). Germline CDR1 is SEHNR and CDR2 is FQNEAQ (reference sequence). V was trimmed by 2 bases and J by 9 bases, leaving 17 bases between them. The CDR3 covers 15 residues. CDR3 sequence: CASSLRQGYIVEQFF. DNA for the CDR3: TGTGCCAGCAGCTTAAGGCAGGGTTATATAGTTGAGCAGTTCTTC. Together with reference TRBV7-9 and TRBJ2-1, the CDR3 gives the full variable domain: DTGVSQNPRHKITKRGQNVTFRCDPISEHNRLYWYRQTLGQGPEFLTYFQNEAQLEKSRLLSDRFSAERPKGSFSTLEIQRTEQGDSAMYLCASSLRQGYIVEQFFGPGTRLTVL.

The chain employs TRBV12-5 and TRBJ2-1; no firm D call. The CDR3 spans 11 residues. The V end was cut by 3 bases, the J end by 6 bases, with 3 bases between. Germline V gene lookup returns CDR1 LGHNT and CDR2 FRNRAP. CDR3 bases: TGTGCTAGTGGTTTTAGCAATGAGCAGTTCTTC. Protein product: CASGFSNEQFF. The full variable domain, in which reference TRBV12-5 and TRBJ2-1 provide the parts outside the CDR3, is DARVTQTPRHKVTEMGQEVTMRCQPILGHNTVFWYRQTMMQGLELLAYFRNRAPLDDSGMPKDRFSAEMPDATLATLKIQPSEPRDSAVYFCASGFSNEQFFGPGTRLTVL.

The gene calls are TRBV28 and TRBJ1-1; the match to TRBD1 covers 10 bases. The CDR3 loop spans 15 amino acids. With 5 bases clipped from V and 3 bases from J, the junction kept 6 bases outside the gene matches. Germline CDR1 is MDHEN and CDR2 is SYDVKM. CDR3 protein: CASSIRQGAHTEAFF. The DNA for the CDR3 is TGTGCCAGCAGTATACGACAGGGGGCGCACACTGAAGCTTTCTTT.

The chain uses TRBV10-1 and TRBJ2-3; 9 bases are shared with TRBD2. V shed 5 bases, J shed 6 bases, and the junction held 27 bases outside the gene matches. In germline, CDR1 is WNHNN, CDR2 SYGVQD (reference sequence). The CDR3 consists of 21 residues. The CDR3 is CASSPGSHLLGAGGYSDTQYF. CDR3 DNA sequence: TGCGCCAGCAGTCCAGGTTCCCATCTGTTGGGAGCGGGAGGCTATTCGGATACGCAGTATTTT.

The CDR3 DNA follows: TGCGCCAGCAGCCATCCTACACAGGGGCTAGGCGGCTACACCTTC. It specifies CASSHPTQGLGGYTF. V gene TRBV4-1 combines with J gene TRBJ1-2; 7 bases are a match to TRBD1. The CDR3 totals 15 residues. Per the germline V gene, CDR1 is MGHRA and CDR2 is YSYEKL. The V segment lost 3 bases and the J segment 8 bases; nucleotides outside the gene matches: 12.

This clone was observed once. The chain recombines TRBV7-3 with TRBJ2-5, with D possibly being TRBD2 (5 bases). The CDR3 length is 14 residues. The germline V and J ends were trimmed by 6 bases and 5 bases, with 16 bases remaining between them. In germline, CDR1 is SGHTA, CDR2 FQGTGA. The CDR3 DNA sequence: TGTGCCAGCAGTCCCGGGGTAGTCGGGGAGACCCAGTACTTC. Amino acids: CASSPGVVGETQYF.

The chain carries TRBV7-3 and TRBJ1-1, with 8 bases matching TRBD1. This CDR3 is 18 amino acids long. Germline V gene data show CDR1 as SGHTA and CDR2 as FQGTGA. J gave up 2 bases and V 5 bases, and 16 bases lay outside the gene matches. The CDR3 DNA reads as TGTGCCAGCAGCGCATTTCCCGGGACAGGATTCCTTAACACTGAAGCTTTCTTT. As protein: CASSAFPGTGFLNTEAFF.